This TCR beta chain was sequenced during a study of identical twins. Points on this clonotype: Its antigen remains unidentified.

All donors were healthy Caucasians. The CDR3 consists of 16 residues. Germline CDR1 SEHNR, CDR2 FQNEAQ (reference sequence). V dropped 5 bases and J dropped 9; count of bases not matched to a gene: 14. Study-level findings and limits: Whereas memory repertoires showed no such difference, abundant cord blood beta clonotypes carried fewer insertions.

TCRdb used MiXCR to reprocess the 5' RACE reads, holding one entry per CDR3 protein. The sample has 350,000 to 500,000 distinct CDR3 sequences; around a sixth are singletons. This clonotype originated in a man aged 45-65 years in good health. Specimen: naive T cells sorted from blood. The chain carries TRBV7-9 and TRBJ2-1, with 9 bases identical to TRBD2. CDR3 region: CASSNPLLAGGVEQFF. CDR3 sequence (DNA): TGTGCCAGCAGCAACCCCCTCCTGGCGGGAGGGGTTGAGCAGTTCTTC.